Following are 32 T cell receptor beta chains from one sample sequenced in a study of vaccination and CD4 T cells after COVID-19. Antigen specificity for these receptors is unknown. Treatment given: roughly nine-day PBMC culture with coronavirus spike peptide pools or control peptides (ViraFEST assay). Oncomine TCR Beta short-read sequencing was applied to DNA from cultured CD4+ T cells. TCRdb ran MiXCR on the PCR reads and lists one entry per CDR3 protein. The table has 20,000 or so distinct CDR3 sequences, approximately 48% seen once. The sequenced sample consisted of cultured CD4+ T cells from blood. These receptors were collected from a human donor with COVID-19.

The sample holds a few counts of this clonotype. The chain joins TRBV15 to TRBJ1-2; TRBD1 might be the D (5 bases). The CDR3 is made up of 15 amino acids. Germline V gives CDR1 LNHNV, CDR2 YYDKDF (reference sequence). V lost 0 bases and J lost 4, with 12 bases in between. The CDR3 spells CATSRDAGTTYGYTF. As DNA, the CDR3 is TGTGCCACCAGCAGAGACGCCGGGACTACCTATGGCTACACCTTC.

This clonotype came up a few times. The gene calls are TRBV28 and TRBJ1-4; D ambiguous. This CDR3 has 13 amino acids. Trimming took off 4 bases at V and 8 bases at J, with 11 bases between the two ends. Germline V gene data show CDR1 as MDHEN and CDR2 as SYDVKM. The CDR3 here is CASSWALGEKLFF. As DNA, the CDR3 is TGTGCCAGCAGTTGGGCCCTGGGGGAAAAACTGTTTTTT.

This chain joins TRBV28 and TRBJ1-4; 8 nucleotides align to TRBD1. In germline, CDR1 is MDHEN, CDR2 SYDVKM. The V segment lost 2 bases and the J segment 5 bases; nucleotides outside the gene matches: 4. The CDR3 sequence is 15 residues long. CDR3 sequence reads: CASSLTTGGNEKLFF. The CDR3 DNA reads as TGTGCCAGCAGTTTAACCACAGGGGGGAATGAAAAACTGTTTTTT.

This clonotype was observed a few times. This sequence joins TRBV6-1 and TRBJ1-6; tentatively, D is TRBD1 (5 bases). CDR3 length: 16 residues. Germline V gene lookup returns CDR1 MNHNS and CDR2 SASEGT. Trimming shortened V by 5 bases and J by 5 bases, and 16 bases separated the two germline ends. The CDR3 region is CASSSHAGGNNSPLHF. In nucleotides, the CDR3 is TGTGCCAGCAGTAGCCATGCGGGGGGAAATAATTCACCCCTCCACTTT.

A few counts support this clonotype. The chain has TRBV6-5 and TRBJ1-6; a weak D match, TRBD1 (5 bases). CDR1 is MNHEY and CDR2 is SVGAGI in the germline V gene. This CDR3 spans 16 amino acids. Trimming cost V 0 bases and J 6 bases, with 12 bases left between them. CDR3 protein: CASSYSSGEVNSPLHF. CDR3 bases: TGTGCCAGCAGTTACTCTTCGGGGGAGGTTAATTCACCCCTCCACTTT.

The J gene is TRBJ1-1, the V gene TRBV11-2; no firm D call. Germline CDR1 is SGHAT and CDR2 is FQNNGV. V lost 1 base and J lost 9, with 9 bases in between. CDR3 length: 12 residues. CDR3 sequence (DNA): TGTGCCAGCAGCTTAGTAGGGCAGAAAGCTTTCTTT. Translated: CASSLVGQKAFF.

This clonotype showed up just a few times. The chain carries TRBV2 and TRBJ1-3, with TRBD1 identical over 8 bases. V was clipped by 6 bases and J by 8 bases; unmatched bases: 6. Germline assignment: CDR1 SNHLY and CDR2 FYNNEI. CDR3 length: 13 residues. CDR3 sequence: CASSGQGVDTIYF. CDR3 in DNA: TGTGCCAGCAGCGGACAGGGCGTCGACACCATATATTTT. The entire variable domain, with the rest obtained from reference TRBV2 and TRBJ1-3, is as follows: EPEVTQTPSHQVTQMGQEVILRCVPISNHLYFYWYRQILGQKVEFLVSFYNNEISEKSEIFDDQFSVERPDGSNFTLKIRSTKLEDSAMYFCASSGQGVDTIYFGEGSWLTVV.

The CDR3: CSARPNSGANVLTF. The DNA for the CDR3 is TGCAGTGCTAGGCCCAACTCTGGGGCCAACGTCCTGACTTTC. V gene TRBV20-1 combines with J gene TRBJ2-6; D call uncertain. CDR1 and CDR2 from the germline V gene are DFQATT and SNEGSKA (reference sequence). The CDR3 extends over 14 amino acids. V shed 3 bases and J shed 0 bases, with 6 bases lying between them.

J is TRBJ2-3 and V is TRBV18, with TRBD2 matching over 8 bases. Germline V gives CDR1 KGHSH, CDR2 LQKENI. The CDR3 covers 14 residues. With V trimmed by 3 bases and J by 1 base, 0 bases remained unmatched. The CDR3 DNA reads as TGTGCCAGCTCACCCGGGGGGGGCACAGATACGCAGTATTTT. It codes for CASSPGGGTDTQYF.

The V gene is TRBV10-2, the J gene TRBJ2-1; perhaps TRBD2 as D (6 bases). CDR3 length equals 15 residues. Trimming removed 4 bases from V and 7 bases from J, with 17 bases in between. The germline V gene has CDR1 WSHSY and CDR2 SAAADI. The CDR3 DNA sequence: TGCGCCAGCAGTGTGGAGAGGGAGGCGAAAAATGAGCAGTTCTTC. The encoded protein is CASSVEREAKNEQFF.

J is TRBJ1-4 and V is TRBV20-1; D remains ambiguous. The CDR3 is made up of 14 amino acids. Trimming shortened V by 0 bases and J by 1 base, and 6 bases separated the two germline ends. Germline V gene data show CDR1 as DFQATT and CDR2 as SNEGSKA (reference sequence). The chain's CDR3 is CSARDVGTNEKLFF. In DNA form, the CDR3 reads TGCAGTGCTAGAGATGTGGGAACTAATGAAAAACTGTTTTTT.

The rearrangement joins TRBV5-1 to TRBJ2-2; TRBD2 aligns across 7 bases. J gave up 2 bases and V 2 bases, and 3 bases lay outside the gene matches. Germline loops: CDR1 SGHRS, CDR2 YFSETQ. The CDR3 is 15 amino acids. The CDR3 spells CASSLAGSNTGELFF. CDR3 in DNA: TGCGCCAGCAGCTTAGCGGGGTCCAACACCGGGGAGCTGTTTTTT.

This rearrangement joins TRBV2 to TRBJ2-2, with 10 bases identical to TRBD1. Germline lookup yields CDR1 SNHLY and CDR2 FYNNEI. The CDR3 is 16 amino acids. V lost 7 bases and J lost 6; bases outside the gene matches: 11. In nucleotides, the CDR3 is TGTGCCAGCATTAGGGACAGGGGCTTCAGGTCCGGGGAGCTGTTTTTT. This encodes CASIRDRGFRSGELFF.

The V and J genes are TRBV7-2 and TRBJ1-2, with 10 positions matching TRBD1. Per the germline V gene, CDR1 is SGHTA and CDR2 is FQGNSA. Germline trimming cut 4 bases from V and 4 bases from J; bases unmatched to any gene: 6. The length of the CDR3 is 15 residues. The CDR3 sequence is CASSSTGGAGYGYTF. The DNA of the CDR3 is TGTGCCAGCAGCTCGACAGGGGGCGCAGGCTATGGCTACACCTTC.

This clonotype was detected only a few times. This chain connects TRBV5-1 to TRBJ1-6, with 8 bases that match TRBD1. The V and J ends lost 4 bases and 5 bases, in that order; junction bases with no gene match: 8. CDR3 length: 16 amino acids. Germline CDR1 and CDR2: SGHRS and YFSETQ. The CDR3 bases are TGCGCCAGCAGCAGTGGACAGGGTGGCAATAATTCACCCCTCCACTTT. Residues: CASSSGQGGNNSPLHF.

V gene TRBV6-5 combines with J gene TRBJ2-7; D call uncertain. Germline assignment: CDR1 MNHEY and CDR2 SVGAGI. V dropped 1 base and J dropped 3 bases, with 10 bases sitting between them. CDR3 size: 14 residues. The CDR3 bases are TGTGCCAGCAGTTACTTGGATTCCCGCTACGAGCAGTACTTC. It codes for CASSYLDSRYEQYF.

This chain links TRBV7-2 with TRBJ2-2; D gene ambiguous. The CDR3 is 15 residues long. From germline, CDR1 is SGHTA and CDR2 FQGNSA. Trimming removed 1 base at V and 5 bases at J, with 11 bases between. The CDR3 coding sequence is TGTGCCAGCAGCTTAGAATCCAGAAGGACCGGGGAGCTGTTTTTT. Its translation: CASSLESRRTGELFF.

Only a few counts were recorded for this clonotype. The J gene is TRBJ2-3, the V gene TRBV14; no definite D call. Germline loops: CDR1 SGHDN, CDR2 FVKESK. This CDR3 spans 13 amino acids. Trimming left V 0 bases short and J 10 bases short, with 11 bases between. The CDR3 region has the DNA TGTGCCAGCAGCCAAGATGAGTCCCTGGCGCAGTATTTT. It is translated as CASSQDESLAQYF.

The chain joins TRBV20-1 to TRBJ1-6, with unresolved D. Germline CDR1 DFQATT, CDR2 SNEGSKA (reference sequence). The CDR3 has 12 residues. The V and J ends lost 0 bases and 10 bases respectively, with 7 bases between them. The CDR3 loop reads CSARDLRSPLHF. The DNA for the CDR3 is TGCAGTGCTAGAGATTTGCGCTCACCCCTCCACTTT.

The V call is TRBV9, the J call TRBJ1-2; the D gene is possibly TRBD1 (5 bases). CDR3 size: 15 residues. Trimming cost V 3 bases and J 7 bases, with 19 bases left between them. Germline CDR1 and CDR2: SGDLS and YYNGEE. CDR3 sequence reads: CASSGRGREGRGYTF. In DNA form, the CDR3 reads TGTGCCAGCAGCGGGCGGGGCAGGGAAGGCCGTGGCTACACCTTC.

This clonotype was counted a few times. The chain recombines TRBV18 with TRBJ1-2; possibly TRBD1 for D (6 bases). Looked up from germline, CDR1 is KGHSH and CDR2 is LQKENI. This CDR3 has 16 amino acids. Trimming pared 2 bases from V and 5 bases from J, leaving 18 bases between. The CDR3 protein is CASSPFDRSGGYGYTF. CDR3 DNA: TGTGCCAGCTCACCATTCGACAGGTCGGGGGGGTATGGCTACACCTTC.

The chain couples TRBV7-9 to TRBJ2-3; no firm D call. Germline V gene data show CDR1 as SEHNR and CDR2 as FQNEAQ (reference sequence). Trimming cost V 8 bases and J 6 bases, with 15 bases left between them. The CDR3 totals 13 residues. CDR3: CASLSFVSDTQYF. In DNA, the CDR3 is TGTGCCAGCCTCTCCTTCGTGTCTGATACGCAGTATTTT. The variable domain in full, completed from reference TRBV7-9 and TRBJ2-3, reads DTGVSQNPRHKITKRGQNVTFRCDPISEHNRLYWYRQTLGQGPEFLTYFQNEAQLEKSRLLSDRFSAERPKGSFSTLEIQRTEQGDSAMYLCASLSFVSDTQYFGPGTRLTVL.

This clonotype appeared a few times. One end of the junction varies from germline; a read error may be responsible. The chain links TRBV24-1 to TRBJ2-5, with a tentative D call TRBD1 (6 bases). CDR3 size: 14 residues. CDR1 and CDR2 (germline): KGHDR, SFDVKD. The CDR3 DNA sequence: TGTGCCACCAGTGATGGGACAAAACAAGGGACCCAGTACTTC. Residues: CATSDGTKQGTQYF.

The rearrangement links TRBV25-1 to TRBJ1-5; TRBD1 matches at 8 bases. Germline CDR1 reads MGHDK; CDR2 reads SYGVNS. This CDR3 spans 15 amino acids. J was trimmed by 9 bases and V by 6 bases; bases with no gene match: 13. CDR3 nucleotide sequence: TGTGCCAGCAGCCCATCACAGGGGGAGTCTAGGCCCCAGCATTTT. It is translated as CASSPSQGESRPQHF.

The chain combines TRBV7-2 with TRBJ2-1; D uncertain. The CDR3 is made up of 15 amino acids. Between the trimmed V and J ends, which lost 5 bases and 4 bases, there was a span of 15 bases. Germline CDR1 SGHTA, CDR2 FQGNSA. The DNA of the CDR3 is TGTGCCAGCAGCACACCGTGGACCGTTTACAATGAGCAGTTCTTC. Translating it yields CASSTPWTVYNEQFF.

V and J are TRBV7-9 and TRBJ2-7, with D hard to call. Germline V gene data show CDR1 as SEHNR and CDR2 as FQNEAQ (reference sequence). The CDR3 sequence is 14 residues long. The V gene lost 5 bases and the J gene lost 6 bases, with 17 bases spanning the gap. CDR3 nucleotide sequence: TGTGCCAGCAGCCTGGAAGTCGGGCTACGCGAGCAGTACTTC. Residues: CASSLEVGLREQYF.

The CDR3 DNA sequence: TGTGCCAGCAGCTATGGGACGGTCATGAACACTGAAGCTTTCTTT. Residues: CASSYGTVMNTEAFF. This chain connects TRBV7-9 to TRBJ1-1, with D tentatively TRBD1 (5 bases). Germline V gene lookup returns CDR1 SEHNR and CDR2 FQNEAQ (reference sequence). The germline V and J ends were trimmed by 4 bases and 0 bases, with 12 bases remaining between them. This CDR3 is 15 amino acids long. Complete variable domain (other parts from reference TRBV7-9 and TRBJ1-1): DTGVSQNPRHKITKRGQNVTFRCDPISEHNRLYWYRQTLGQGPEFLTYFQNEAQLEKSRLLSDRFSAERPKGSFSTLEIQRTEQGDSAMYLCASSYGTVMNTEAFFGQGTRLTVV.

The CDR3 loop reads CASRTTGNEQYF. CDR3 DNA sequence: TGTGCCAGCAGAACGACAGGGAACGAGCAGTACTTC. V and J are TRBV12-3 or TRBV12-4 and TRBJ2-7; TRBD1 matches at 7 bases. The junction had 4 bases not matched to a gene; V was cut back by 6 bases and J by 5 bases. This CDR3 has 12 amino acids.

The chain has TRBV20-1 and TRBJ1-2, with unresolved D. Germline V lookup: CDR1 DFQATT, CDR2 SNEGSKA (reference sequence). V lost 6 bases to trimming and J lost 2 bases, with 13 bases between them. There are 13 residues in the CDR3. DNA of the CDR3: TGCAGTGCCATCAATACCCGGAACTATGGCTACACCTTC. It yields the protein CSAINTRNYGYTF.

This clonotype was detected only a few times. The CDR3 region is CASSDGPAGGQHF. The CDR3 nucleotides are TGTGCCAGCAGTGATGGCCCCGCAGGGGGCCAGCATTTT. The gene calls are TRBV6-1 and TRBJ1-5; 7 bases map to TRBD1. Germline V CDR1 and CDR2: MNHNS, SASEGT. The CDR3 runs to 13 residues. Trimming cost V 3 bases and J 12 bases; bases outside gene matches: 8.

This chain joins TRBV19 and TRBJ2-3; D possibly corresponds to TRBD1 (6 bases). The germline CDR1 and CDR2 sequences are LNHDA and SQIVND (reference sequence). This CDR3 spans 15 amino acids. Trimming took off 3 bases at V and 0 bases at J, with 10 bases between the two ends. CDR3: CASSMGAKSTDTQYF. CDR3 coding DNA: TGTGCCAGTAGTATGGGGGCAAAAAGCACAGATACGCAGTATTTT.

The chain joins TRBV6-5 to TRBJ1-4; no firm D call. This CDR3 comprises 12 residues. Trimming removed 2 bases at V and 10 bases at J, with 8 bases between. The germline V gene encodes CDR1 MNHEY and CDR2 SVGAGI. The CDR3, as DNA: TGTGCCAGCAGTTACCCGGCCGGAAAACTGTTTTTT. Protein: CASSYPAGKLFF.